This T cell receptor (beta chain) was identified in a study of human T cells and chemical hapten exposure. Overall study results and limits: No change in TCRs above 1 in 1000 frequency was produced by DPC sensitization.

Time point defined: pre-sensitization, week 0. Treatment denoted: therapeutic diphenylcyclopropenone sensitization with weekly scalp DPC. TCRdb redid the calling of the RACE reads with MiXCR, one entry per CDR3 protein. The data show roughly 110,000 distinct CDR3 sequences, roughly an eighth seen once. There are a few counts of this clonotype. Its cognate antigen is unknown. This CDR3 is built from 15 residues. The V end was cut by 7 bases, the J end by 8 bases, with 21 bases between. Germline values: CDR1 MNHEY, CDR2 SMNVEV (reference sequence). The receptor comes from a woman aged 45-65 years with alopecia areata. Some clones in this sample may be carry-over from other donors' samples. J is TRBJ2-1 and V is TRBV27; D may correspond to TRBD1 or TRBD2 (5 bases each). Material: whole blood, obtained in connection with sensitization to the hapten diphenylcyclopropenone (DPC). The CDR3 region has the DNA TGTGCCAGCACCCCTGAGGGCAGGGATGGTGATGAGCAGTTCTTC. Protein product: CASTPEGRDGDEQFF.